Listed here are 20 T cell receptor beta chains from one sample, sequenced in a study of cytomegalovirus exposure and HLA in healthy donors. Both 60 Vbeta primers and 13 Jbeta primers went into the PCR. Sequencing used immunoSEQ multiplex PCR; TCRdb keeps in-frame clones, though not all of them. The sample records some 110,000 clones, about three quarters being singletons. The sequenced sample was PBMCs. Every receptor here comes from a boy aged 10-17 years in good health and CMV-seronegative.

The genes are TRBV28 and TRBJ1-1; the match to TRBD1 covers 8 bases. Germline CDR1 reads MDHEN; CDR2 reads SYDVKM. The CDR3 spans 15 residues. The V gene end was trimmed by 5 bases and the J gene end by 1 base; junction bases not matched to a gene: 6. The CDR3 spells CASSAQGAGNTEAFF. The DNA of the CDR3 is TGTGCCAGCAGTGCGCAGGGGGCTGGGAACACTGAAGCTTTCTTT.

The rearrangement joins TRBV28 to TRBJ2-3; possibly TRBD1 for D (5 bases). The CDR3 has 13 amino acids. Between the trimmed V and J ends, which lost 5 bases and 7 bases, there was a span of 13 bases. Germline-derived CDR1 and CDR2 are MDHEN and SYDVKM. The CDR3 region has the DNA TGTGCCAGCAGTGCACCGACAGCCTATACGCAGTATTTT. Its protein product is CASSAPTAYTQYF. Variable domain in full (rest from reference TRBV28 and TRBJ2-3): DVKVTQSSRYLVKRTGEKVFLECVQDMDHENMFWYRQDPGLGLRLIYFSYDVKMKEKGDIPEGYSVSREKKERFSLILESASTNQTSMYLCASSAPTAYTQYFGPGTRLTVL.

This clone was recorded a few times. CDR3 DNA sequence: TGTGCCAGCAGCAAAGAAGGGGCTGCAGCTTTCTTT. It yields the protein CASSKEGAAAFF. The V and J genes are TRBV21-1 and TRBJ1-1; the table's D call, TRBD1, was not checked against the DNA. TRBV21-1 is given as a pseudogene. The CDR3 spans 12 residues.

The rearrangement joins TRBV7-2 to TRBJ2-7; 8 bases align to TRBD2. This CDR3 region has 15 residues. V trimming: 1 base; J trimming: 6 bases; junction bases outside the gene matches: 8. Germline V gene data show CDR1 as SGHTA and CDR2 as FQGNSA. The CDR3 protein is CASSLVSGTPAEQYF. The CDR3 region has the DNA TGTGCCAGCAGCTTAGTTAGCGGGACCCCGGCCGAGCAGTACTTC.

The chain couples TRBV2 to TRBJ1-3; possibly TRBD1 for D (5 bases). CDR3 size: 18 residues. Trimming removed 2 bases from V and 0 bases from J, with 17 bases in between. The V gene's germline CDR1 is SNHLY and CDR2 FYNNEI. In DNA, the CDR3 is TGTGCCAGCAGTGAATTTTCATTTGGGGACTTCTCTGGAAACACCATATATTTT. Its translation is CASSEFSFGDFSGNTIYF.

V usage is TRBV5-4 and J usage is TRBJ1-2; 12 bases agree with TRBD1. CDR3 size: 14 residues. Germline CDR1 is SGHNT and CDR2 is YYREEE (reference sequence). V dropped 4 bases and J dropped 8; count of bases not matched to a gene: 6. As DNA, the CDR3 is TGTGCCAGCAGCGCGGGACAGGGGGCAAGAGGCTACACCTTC. Its protein product is CASSAGQGARGYTF.

The chain carries TRBV5-5 and TRBJ2-5, with D possibly matching TRBD2 (5 bases). Trimming removed 1 base at V and 4 bases at J, with 8 bases between. CDR1 and CDR2 (germline): SGHKS, YYEKEE (reference sequence). The CDR3 totals 13 residues. The CDR3 sequence is CASSLLAGETQYF. The DNA of the CDR3 is TGTGCCAGCAGCTTGCTGGCGGGAGAGACCCAGTACTTC. The full variable domain, in which reference TRBV5-5 and TRBJ2-5 provide the parts outside the CDR3, is DAGVTQSPTHLIKTRGQQVTLRCSPISGHKSVSWYQQVLGQGPQFIFQYYEKEERGRGNFPDRFSARQFPNYSSELNVNALLLGDSALYLCASSLLAGETQYFGPGTRLLVL.

The rearrangement joins TRBV7-9 to TRBJ2-1, with D possibly being TRBD1 (6 bases). The length of the CDR3 is 16 residues. Per the germline V gene, CDR1 is SEHNR and CDR2 is FQNEAQ (reference sequence). Trimming removed 5 bases at V and 7 bases at J, with 21 bases between. In DNA form, the CDR3 reads TGTGCCAGCAGCCCCCTTGGGACAAAAAAAAGGAATGAGCAGTTCTTC. Its protein is CASSPLGTKKRNEQFF.

This chain uses TRBV30 with TRBJ2-3; D is uncertain. CDR1 and CDR2 from the germline V gene are GTSNPN and SVGIG (reference sequence). V was clipped by 0 bases and J by 0 bases, with 10 bases between them. CDR3 length: 15 residues. The CDR3 is CAWSVLGTSTDTQYF. DNA for the CDR3: TGTGCCTGGAGTGTACTGGGCACTAGCACAGATACGCAGTATTTT.

The V call is TRBV6-5, the J call TRBJ2-5; perhaps TRBD1 as D (6 bases). The germline V gene has CDR1 MNHEY and CDR2 SVGAGI. There are 14 residues in the CDR3. Trimming took 3 bases from V and 7 from J, leaving 15 bases between them. The chain's CDR3 is CASSYSRGIGTQYF. In DNA, the CDR3 is TGTGCCAGCAGTTATAGCAGGGGTATCGGGACCCAGTACTTC.

The J gene is TRBJ2-7, the V gene TRBV6-1; 7 bases fit TRBD2. CDR3 length: 14 residues. After removal of 6 bases from V and 6 bases from J, the junction contained 11 bases not matched to a gene. Germline CDR1 is MNHNS and CDR2 is SASEGT. The CDR3 sequence is CASSPGGRAGEQYF. The CDR3 region has the DNA TGTGCCAGCAGCCCAGGTGGGAGGGCCGGCGAGCAGTACTTC.

This rearrangement joins TRBV2 to TRBJ2-3; a weak D match, TRBD2 (5 bases). Per the germline V gene, CDR1 is SNHLY and CDR2 is FYNNEI. The ends were cut back, 2 bases at V and 8 bases at J, with 11 bases in the middle. The CDR3 runs 13 residues. This CDR3 reads CASSESRGGTQYF. DNA for the CDR3: TGTGCCAGCAGTGAATCCCGGGGTGGTACGCAGTATTTT.

V gene TRBV30 combines with J gene TRBJ2-5; D is ambiguous. The CDR3 spans 14 residues. The V and J ends lost 1 base and 2 bases respectively, with 11 bases between them. Germline assignment: CDR1 GTSNPN and CDR2 SVGIG (reference sequence). The DNA for the CDR3 is TGTGCCTGGAGTGGGGCAGATAAGCAAGAGACCCAGTACTTC. Translated, it gives CAWSGADKQETQYF.

This clone turned up a few times. The chain employs TRBV2 and TRBJ1-5, with 7 positions matching TRBD1. CDR1 and CDR2 (germline): SNHLY, FYNNEI. This CDR3 comprises 16 residues. Trimming cost V 6 bases and J 5 bases; bases outside gene matches: 13. As DNA, the CDR3 is TGTGCCAGCAGCCTGCTGGGACAGTTTGGTTATCAGCCCCAGCATTTT. This translates into CASSLLGQFGYQPQHF.

The gene calls are TRBV5-8 and TRBJ1-4; 9 bases align to TRBD1. Germline V gene sequence: CDR1 SGHTS, CDR2 YDEGEE. V lost 4 bases and J lost 0; bases outside the gene matches: 7. This CDR3 has 17 residues. The CDR3 reads CASSVRRQGATNEKLFF. Written as DNA, the CDR3 is TGTGCCAGCAGCGTCCGAAGACAGGGGGCAACTAATGAAAAACTGTTTTTT.

The chain couples TRBV27 to TRBJ2-1; the match to TRBD1 covers 7 bases. Germline V gene sequence: CDR1 MNHEY, CDR2 SMNVEV (reference sequence). The CDR3 is 13 amino acids. Trimming removed 4 bases from V and 8 bases from J; junction bases left unmatched: 5. CDR3 sequence: CASSYLDRDEQFF. CDR3 in DNA: TGTGCCAGCAGTTACCTTGACAGGGATGAGCAGTTCTTC.

The chain employs TRBV18 and TRBJ2-3, with a tentative D call TRBD2 (6 bases). V lost 0 bases and J 1 base, leaving 8 bases between the germline ends. Germline V gives CDR1 KGHSH, CDR2 LQKENI. This CDR3 has 15 amino acids. In DNA form, the CDR3 reads TGTGCCAGCTCACCACCGGGAGGAGGCACAGATACGCAGTATTTT. This codes for CASSPPGGGTDTQYF.

V usage is TRBV19 and J usage is TRBJ1-1; TRBD1 agrees at 9 bases. The germline gives CDR1 LNHDA, CDR2 SQIVND (reference sequence). V was clipped by 9 bases and J by 2 bases; unmatched bases: 7. The CDR3 sequence is 14 residues long. For the CDR3, the DNA is TGTGCCAGCACAGGGGGCTTGGGAAACACTGAAGCTTTCTTT. The encoded protein is CASTGGLGNTEAFF.

J is TRBJ2-1 and V is TRBV4-3; a weak D match, TRBD1 (6 bases). The CDR3 totals 16 residues. The germline V and J ends were trimmed by 4 bases and 2 bases, with 15 bases remaining between them. CDR1 is LGHNA and CDR2 is YSLEER in the germline V gene. The CDR3 DNA sequence: TGCGCCAGCAGCCCAAATGGGCCAGGGGCCTACAATGAGCAGTTCTTC. This translates into CASSPNGPGAYNEQFF.

The chain joins TRBV6-1 to TRBJ2-7, with D possibly being TRBD2 (5 bases). The CDR3 loop spans 13 amino acids. Trimming shortened V by 4 bases and J by 4 bases, and 11 bases separated the two germline ends. Germline CDR1 MNHNS, CDR2 SASEGT. CDR3 amino acids: CASSVPGLYEQYF. The CDR3 DNA reads TGTGCCAGCAGTGTTCCGGGATTATACGAGCAGTACTTC.